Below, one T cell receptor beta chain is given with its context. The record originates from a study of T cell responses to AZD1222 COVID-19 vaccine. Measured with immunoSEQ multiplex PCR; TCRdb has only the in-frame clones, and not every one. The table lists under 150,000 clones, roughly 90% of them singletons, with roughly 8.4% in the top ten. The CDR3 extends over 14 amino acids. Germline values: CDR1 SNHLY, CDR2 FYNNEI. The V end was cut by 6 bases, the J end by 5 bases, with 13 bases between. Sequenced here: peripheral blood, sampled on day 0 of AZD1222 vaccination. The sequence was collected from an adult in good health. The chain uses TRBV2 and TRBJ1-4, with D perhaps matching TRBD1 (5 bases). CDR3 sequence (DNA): TGTGCCAGCAGACCAGACAGCAGCAATGAAAAACTGTTTTTT. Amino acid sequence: CASRPDSSNEKLFF.